This T cell receptor gamma chain was observed in a study of gamma-delta chains in newborns, infants, children. Study context: Microbial exposure reportedly drives polyclonal innate γδ T cell expansion after birth.

The V segment lost 2 bases and the J segment 10 bases; nucleotides outside the gene matches: 5. This CDR3 contains 11 residues. Germline CDR1 is GITISATS and CDR2 is ISYDGTV (reference sequence). TCRdb redid the clone calls on the reads with CATT. The table has some 1,100 gamma-chain clones, roughly 49% seen once; the top ten hold under 30%. The chain recombines TRGV9 with TRGJ1 or TRGJ2. TCRdb lists no J gene, so it was determined here by aligning the DNA to germline. The sample was blood. The receptor's source is a child who was a newborn, infant or young child, either healthy, febrile or measles-vaccinated (not recorded which). CDR3 in amino acids: CALWEAKKKLF. The DNA of the CDR3 is TGTGCCTTGTGGGAGGCTAAGAAGAAACTCTTT.